One and the same sample provided the 27 T cell receptor beta chains below, sequenced in a study of T cell responses to AZD1222 COVID-19 vaccine. Generated by immunoSEQ multiplex PCR, the TCRdb table keeps only in-frame clones and is missing some. Of about 54,000 clones listed, roughly nine tenths were seen once; the top ten hold less than 2%. Material: peripheral blood, obtained on day 0 of AZD1222 vaccination. These receptors came from an adult in good health.

The chain employs TRBV3-1 (or the pseudogene TRBV3-2) and TRBJ2-1; D unclear. Germline V CDR1 and CDR2: LGHDT, YNNKEL (reference sequence). V lost 4 bases, J lost 9 bases, and 7 bases lay in between. The CDR3 covers 11 residues. Written as DNA, the CDR3 is TGTGCCAGCAGCCGCGAGGCTGAGCAGTTCTTC. This codes for CASSREAEQFF.

The CDR3 DNA sequence: TGCGCCAGCAGCCCGGGGGGTCATCAGCCCCAGCATTTT. Protein product: CASSPGGHQPQHF. The rearrangement links TRBV10-2 to TRBJ1-5; a possible D gene is TRBD1 (5 bases). Germline V gene sequence: CDR1 WSHSY, CDR2 SAAADI. V dropped 6 bases and J dropped 5 bases, with 11 bases sitting between them. CDR3 length equals 13 residues.

This chain connects TRBV7-2 to TRBJ2-3; the match to TRBD1 covers 8 bases. The CDR3 has 16 amino acids. The germline CDR1 and CDR2 sequences are SGHTA and FQGNSA. V was pared by 5 bases and J by 0 bases, with 7 bases of the junction left unmatched. The CDR3 spells CASSGLRTGSTDTQYF. The CDR3, as DNA: TGTGCCAGCAGCGGCTTACGGACAGGGAGCACAGATACGCAGTATTTT.

The V call is TRBV18, the J call TRBJ1-1, with D perhaps matching TRBD1 (6 bases). Trimming stripped 5 bases from V and 3 bases from J, with 19 bases between. CDR3 length: 16 residues. CDR1 is KGHSH and CDR2 is LQKENI in the germline V gene. The CDR3 loop is CASSTRGHPLDTEAFF. The CDR3 region has the DNA TGTGCCAGCTCAACCCGGGGGCACCCCCTAGACACTGAAGCTTTCTTT. Filled out from reference TRBV18 and TRBJ1-1, the complete variable domain reads NAGVMQNPRHLVRRRGQEARLRCSPMKGHSHVYWYRQLPEEGLKFMVYLQKENIIDESGMPKERFSAEFPKEGPSILRIQQVVRGDSAAYFCASSTRGHPLDTEAFFGQGTRLTVV.

V usage is TRBV7-3 and J usage is TRBJ2-3; 7 bases line up with TRBD1. The CDR3 runs 15 residues. Germline V gives CDR1 SGHTA, CDR2 FQGTGA. V lost 4 bases, J lost 5 bases, and 9 bases stayed unmatched. CDR3 in amino acids: CASSSRGQREDTQYF. The CDR3 DNA sequence: TGTGCCAGCAGCTCTAGGGGGCAGAGGGAAGATACGCAGTATTTT.

The chain links TRBV11-2 to TRBJ2-3, with 12 bases matching TRBD2. J was trimmed by 5 bases and V by 4 bases; bases with no gene match: 10. The CDR3 contains 17 residues. Germline CDR1 reads SGHAT; CDR2 reads FQNNGV. Written as DNA, the CDR3 is TGTGCCAGCAGCTCGTCGACTAGCGGGAGATATGGAGATACGCAGTATTTT. Encoded protein: CASSSSTSGRYGDTQYF. The whole variable domain, filled in from reference TRBV11-2 and TRBJ2-3, reads EAGVAQSPRYKIIEKRQSVAFWCNPISGHATLYWYQQILGQGPKLLIQFQNNGVVDDSQLPKDRFSAERLKGVDSTLKIQPAKLEDSAVYLCASSSSTSGRYGDTQYFGPGTRLTVL.

This chain joins TRBV5-1 and TRBJ2-1; TRBD2 aligns across 9 bases. J was trimmed by 8 bases and V by 0 bases; bases with no gene match: 12. There are 17 residues in the CDR3. Per germline, CDR1 SGHRS and CDR2 YFSETQ. The CDR3 region is CASSLALLASGTHEQFF. In DNA, the CDR3 is TGCGCCAGCAGCTTGGCACTTCTGGCTAGCGGGACTCATGAGCAGTTCTTC.

This chain joins TRBV7-9 and TRBJ1-1, with TRBD1 as a possible D gene (6 bases). This CDR3 has 13 residues. CDR1 is SEHNR, CDR2 FQNEAQ, per germline (reference sequence). With 8 bases removed from V and 2 bases from J, the gap between germline ends came to 12 bases. The CDR3 DNA reads TGTGCCAGCCAGGGGCAGCCAAACACTGAAGCTTTCTTT. The encoded protein is CASQGQPNTEAFF.

The rearrangement joins TRBV4-2 to TRBJ1-2, with D unclear. V shed 1 base and J shed 1 base, with 10 bases lying between them. Germline assignment: CDR1 LGHNA and CDR2 YNFKEQ. The CDR3 totals 15 residues. The DNA of the CDR3 is TGTGCCAGCAGCCAAGTTTCAGAGGGTAACTATGGCTACACCTTC. Its translation is CASSQVSEGNYGYTF.

The gene calls are TRBV5-1 and TRBJ2-7; 14 bases line up with TRBD2. V shed 4 bases, J shed 6 bases, and the junction held 3 bases outside the gene matches. This CDR3 has 14 amino acids. Germline loops: CDR1 SGHRS, CDR2 YFSETQ. The CDR3 protein is CASSQGTSGSEQYF. The CDR3 bases are TGCGCCAGCAGCCAGGGGACTAGCGGGAGCGAGCAGTACTTC.

This chain uses TRBV6-6 with TRBJ1-2; D is unresolved. Trimming cost V 5 bases and J 3 bases, with 7 bases left between them. The CDR3 is 12 amino acids. Germline V CDR1 and CDR2: MNHNY, SVGAGI (reference sequence). CDR3: CASSDGDYGYTF. The CDR3 DNA is TGTGCCAGCAGTGACGGGGACTATGGCTACACCTTC.

This clone was found once. This chain uses TRBV27 with TRBJ2-1, with TRBD2 matching over 9 bases. The germline gives CDR1 MNHEY, CDR2 SMNVEV (reference sequence). V lost 6 bases and J lost 8; bases outside the gene matches: 26. The CDR3 has 20 residues. CDR3 sequence reads: CASSTQFSQLAGGEKYEQFF. Written as DNA, the CDR3 is TGTGCCAGCAGCACCCAATTCTCCCAACTAGCGGGTGGCGAAAAGTATGAGCAGTTCTTC.

The chain couples TRBV28 to TRBJ2-3, with D maybe TRBD1 (5 bases). The CDR3 is 15 residues long. V was clipped by 4 bases and J by 6 bases, with 17 bases between them. Germline loops: CDR1 MDHEN, CDR2 SYDVKM. The CDR3 loop is CASSSTLDSIDTQYF. The CDR3 DNA is TGTGCCAGCAGTTCAACCCTCGACAGTATCGATACGCAGTATTTT.

The chain joins TRBV7-9 to TRBJ2-3; unclear D gene. The length of the CDR3 is 14 residues. Germline V gene lookup returns CDR1 SEHNR and CDR2 FQNEAQ (reference sequence). With 8 bases removed from V and 0 bases from J, the gap between germline ends came to 12 bases. Written as DNA, the CDR3 is TGTGCCAGCGGCGCAGGCACTAGCACAGATACGCAGTATTTT. This sequence encodes CASGAGTSTDTQYF.

This rearrangement joins TRBV15 to TRBJ2-7; D is perhaps TRBD1 or TRBD2 (5 bases each). Germline CDR1 LNHNV, CDR2 YYDKDF (reference sequence). The CDR3 has 15 residues. Trimming shortened V by 0 bases and J by 2 bases, and 11 bases separated the two germline ends. The CDR3 spells CATSREGTGTYEQYF. CDR3 nucleotides: TGTGCCACCAGCAGAGAGGGGACGGGAACCTACGAGCAGTACTTC.

V gene TRBV5-4 combines with J gene TRBJ2-1; D might be TRBD1 (5 bases). The CDR3 is 14 amino acids. The germline V gene has CDR1 SGHNT and CDR2 YYREEE (reference sequence). Trimming left V 4 bases short and J 6 bases short, with 14 bases between. CDR3 bases: TGTGCCAGCAGCCAAAAGCTAGGGGCCAATGAGCAGTTCTTC. This sequence encodes CASSQKLGANEQFF.

This clone is a singleton in its sample. The chain couples TRBV28 to TRBJ1-4; D is ambiguous. Per the germline V gene, CDR1 is MDHEN and CDR2 is SYDVKM. CDR3 length: 13 residues. V was cut by 5 bases and J by 5 bases, with 9 bases left in between. The chain's CDR3 is CASSPRGNEKLFF. The CDR3 nucleotides are TGTGCCAGCAGTCCGCGGGGAAATGAAAAACTGTTTTTT.

This chain uses TRBV27 with TRBJ1-1; the match to TRBD1 covers 9 bases. From germline, CDR1 is MNHEY and CDR2 SMNVEV (reference sequence). This CDR3 region has 13 residues. With V trimmed by 7 bases and J by 5 bases, 5 bases remained unmatched. The CDR3 is CASNRQGGTEAFF. DNA of the CDR3: TGTGCCAGCAATAGACAGGGGGGGACTGAAGCTTTCTTT.

This chain links TRBV19 with TRBJ2-7, with a tentative D call TRBD1 (6 bases). The CDR3 has 15 amino acids. Germline CDR1 LNHDA, CDR2 SQIVND (reference sequence). V lost 1 base and J lost 8, with 18 bases in between. CDR3 coding DNA: TGTGCCAGTAGTATAGCAAACAGGGCTGTCGAACAGCAGTACTTC. As protein: CASSIANRAVEQQYF.

This sequence joins TRBV12-3 or TRBV12-4 and TRBJ2-7, with 7 bases fitting TRBD1. The V gene end was trimmed by 6 bases and the J gene end by 0 bases; junction bases not matched to a gene: 2. The CDR3 consists of 13 residues. As DNA, the CDR3 is TGTGCCAGCAGAACAGGGGACTCCTACGAGCAGTACTTC. Its protein product is CASRTGDSYEQYF.

The genes are TRBV2 and TRBJ2-1, with D perhaps TRBD1 (5 bases). Germline V CDR1 and CDR2: SNHLY, FYNNEI. The V end was cut by 4 bases, the J end by 9 bases, with 13 bases between. The CDR3 is 13 residues long. The CDR3 loop is CASSGGGLGEQFF. In DNA form, the CDR3 reads TGTGCCAGCAGTGGGGGCGGCTTGGGTGAGCAGTTCTTC.

The rearrangement links TRBV3-1 (or the pseudogene TRBV3-2) to TRBJ1-5, with D perhaps matching TRBD1 (6 bases). Looked up from germline, CDR1 is LGHDT and CDR2 is YNNKEL (reference sequence). V was pared by 3 bases and J by 6 bases, with 9 bases between. The CDR3 is 13 residues long. CDR3 nucleotides: TGTGCCAGCAGCCAGGGGGACATTCAGCCCCAGCATTTT. Protein product: CASSQGDIQPQHF.

The genes are TRBV18 and TRBJ1-2; tentative D call: TRBD1 (5 bases). The V end lost 2 bases, the J end lost 9 bases, and 31 bases lay between the germline ends. Germline V gene lookup returns CDR1 KGHSH and CDR2 LQKENI. This CDR3 has 19 residues. The CDR3 coding sequence is TGTGCCAGCTCACCATTACCGGGACGCGGGTCCCTTATCCCTATAAGCTACACCTTC. It specifies CASSPLPGRGSLIPISYTF.

The V gene is TRBV19, the J gene TRBJ2-1; 9 positions match TRBD1. The CDR3 contains 15 residues. The J segment lost 1 base and the V segment lost 5 bases, leaving 3 bases of the junction unmatched. Germline CDR1 reads LNHDA; CDR2 reads SQIVND (reference sequence). CDR3 loop: CASSGGQGSYNEQFF. CDR3 sequence (DNA): TGTGCCAGTAGTGGTGGACAGGGGTCCTACAATGAGCAGTTCTTC.

This clone came up a few times. This chain joins TRBV2 and TRBJ1-2; D possibly corresponds to TRBD1 (6 bases). V was clipped by 1 base and J by 7 bases, with 10 bases between them. This CDR3 has 13 amino acids. Looked up from germline, CDR1 is SNHLY and CDR2 is FYNNEI. As DNA, the CDR3 is TGTGCCAGCAGTGAAGAGGGGGTTGGTGGCTACACCTTC. Translation gives CASSEEGVGGYTF.

This chain uses TRBV11-1 with TRBJ1-6; 7 bases fit TRBD1. CDR1 is SGHAT and CDR2 is FQDESV in the germline V gene (reference sequence). V dropped 5 bases and J dropped 14; count of bases not matched to a gene: 6. The CDR3 length is 12 residues. CDR3 amino acids: CASSTQGRTLHF. CDR3 nucleotide sequence: TGTGCCAGCAGCACACAGGGGCGGACCCTCCACTTT.

The rearrangement joins TRBV10-3 to TRBJ2-5; D ambiguous. Trimming pared 6 bases from V and 2 bases from J, leaving 13 bases between. This CDR3 comprises 14 residues. The germline CDR1 and CDR2 sequences are ENHRY and SYGVKD. Here the CDR3 reads CAIRTALTQETQYF. DNA of the CDR3: TGTGCCATCAGGACTGCACTTACTCAAGAGACCCAGTACTTC.